The TCR beta chain described here comes from a study of shared T cell receptors in the human thymus. The CDR3 consists of 16 residues. Between the trimmed V and J ends, which lost 4 bases and 0 bases, there was a span of 17 bases. The V gene's germline CDR1 is SGHDT and CDR2 YYEEEE. This clone was seen a single time. The method was immunoSEQ multiplex PCR; TCRdb's version includes in-frame clones alone and lacks a portion of them. The data show hundreds of thousands of clones, 85% to 95% seen once. The receptor comes from a human donor. Sequencing was performed on thymocytes. The gene calls are TRBV5-6 and TRBJ2-7; D is unclear. DNA of the CDR3: TGTGCCAGCAGCCACGAGTGGGGATTTCACTCCTACGAGCAGTACTTC. Translation: CASSHEWGFHSYEQYF.